A single sample gave rise to the 32 T cell receptor beta chains below, sequenced in a study of T-cell reconstitution after alpha-beta-depleted transplantation in children. Construction of the TCRbeta library involved unique molecular identifiers. One entry per CDR3 protein, called by TCRdb with MiXCR from the PCR reads. Seen here are hundreds of thousands of distinct CDR3 sequences, 15% to 20% observed once, and the top ten hold approximately 1%. The sample was PBMCs from the stem cell graft donor, taken from the stem cell graft. The source of these receptors is a human donor who donated a stem cell graft to a child with acute myeloid leukemia.

Many counts were recorded for this clonotype. This chain connects TRBV29-1 to TRBJ2-7; D is possibly TRBD2 (5 bases). The germline V gene encodes CDR1 SQVTM and CDR2 ANQGSEA. The CDR3 totals 15 residues. The germline V and J ends were trimmed by 5 bases and 0 bases, with 17 bases remaining between them. The CDR3 region is CSVRISRVSSYEQYF. CDR3 coding DNA: TGCAGCGTTCGGATCTCGAGGGTTAGCTCCTACGAGCAGTACTTC.

In its sample, this clonotype was seen many times. The chain combines TRBV12-3 or TRBV12-4 with TRBJ2-1; D is undetermined. Trimming removed 3 bases from V and 15 bases from J, with 12 bases in between. The CDR3 runs 11 residues. The CDR3 region has the DNA TGTGCCAGCAGTTTTCAGACTGGGATGTTCTTC. This sequence encodes CASSFQTGMFF.

This clonotype has ten or more counts. The CDR3 DNA sequence: TGTGCCAGCAGCCCCCCGGGACTAGCGGGGGGAAGAGAAGAGACCCAGTACTTC. Its protein is CASSPPGLAGGREETQYF. The genes are TRBV11-1 and TRBJ2-5, with 15 bases identical to TRBD2. There are 18 residues in the CDR3. CDR1 and CDR2 (germline): SGHAT, FQDESV (reference sequence). V shed 5 bases and J 3 bases; nucleotides not matched to a gene: 10.

This clonotype has just a few counts. The CDR3 DNA is TGTGCCAGCAGTTCCCTAGGGGGGGGTGACAATGAGCAGTTCTTC. It specifies CASSSLGGGDNEQFF. J is TRBJ2-1 and V is TRBV12-3 or TRBV12-4, with D possibly being TRBD2 (7 bases). Trimming removed 4 bases from V and 5 bases from J, with 15 bases in between. The CDR3 totals 15 residues.

This clonotype was counted ten times or more. The rearrangement links TRBV5-1 to TRBJ2-7, with TRBD1 matching over 8 bases. The CDR3 is 16 residues long. The V gene's germline CDR1 is SGHRS and CDR2 YFSETQ. The trim removed 4 bases at V and 6 bases at J, leaving 15 bases unmatched. CDR3 loop: CASSPTAGQASLEQYV. CDR3 DNA: TGCGCCAGCAGCCCGACCGCGGGACAGGCCTCTCTCGAGCAGTACGTC.

The table lists this clonotype with many counts. The J gene is TRBJ1-2, the V gene TRBV20-1, with 7 bases matching TRBD1. In germline, CDR1 is DFQATT, CDR2 SNEGSKA (reference sequence). After removal of 5 bases from V and 3 bases from J, the junction contained 6 bases not matched to a gene. The CDR3 spans 13 residues. The CDR3 is CSAFPDRDYGYTF. The CDR3 nucleotides read TGCAGTGCTTTCCCAGACAGGGACTATGGCTACACCTTC.

Many counts were recorded for this clonotype. The V and J genes are TRBV12-3 or TRBV12-4 and TRBJ2-7; D possibly corresponds to TRBD2 (6 bases). The V gene lost 4 bases and the J gene lost 7 bases, with 11 bases spanning the gap. The CDR3 extends over 12 amino acids. The CDR3 spells CASSWGAGEQYV. The CDR3 DNA follows: TGTGCCAGCAGTTGGGGTGCGGGGGAGCAGTACGTC.

In this sample, this clonotype turned up a few times. The chain employs TRBV5-1 and TRBJ1-1; D is unresolved. V lost 4 bases and J 0 bases, leaving 13 bases between the germline ends. Germline V gives CDR1 SGHRS, CDR2 YFSETQ. The CDR3 is 15 residues long. This CDR3 reads CASSRTEGMNTEAFF. CDR3 in DNA: TGCGCCAGCAGCCGGACGGAAGGAATGAACACTGAAGCTTTCTTT.

This clonotype has a handful of counts. The J gene is TRBJ1-5, the V gene TRBV6-2 or TRBV6-3; no reliable D call. V dropped 3 bases and J dropped 2 bases, with 14 bases sitting between them. This CDR3 has 16 residues. The germline V gene encodes CDR1 MNHEY and CDR2 SVGEGT. The CDR3 DNA reads as TGTGCCAGCAGTTATTTTCACGCGGGTGGCAATCAGCCCCAGCATTTT. It encodes CASSYFHAGGNQPQHF.

This clonotype was counted ten times or more. The chain links TRBV29-1 to TRBJ2-5; D is uncertain. Trimming shortened V by 3 bases and J by 5 bases, and 10 bases separated the two germline ends. Germline assignment: CDR1 SQVTM and CDR2 ANQGSEA. CDR3 length: 12 residues. CDR3 DNA sequence: TGCAGCGTTGATTCACGAGTGGAGACCCAGTACTTC. This sequence encodes CSVDSRVETQYF.

This clonotype has ten or more counts. The chain recombines TRBV7-2 with TRBJ2-2; D gene ambiguous. V lost 1 base and J 5 bases, leaving 5 bases between the germline ends. The germline CDR1 and CDR2 sequences are SGHTA and FQGNSA. CDR3 length equals 13 residues. The CDR3 DNA reads TGTGCCAGCAGCTTAGTGAGGACCGGGGAGCTGTTTTTT. Protein product: CASSLVRTGELFF.

The chain is built from TRBV5-1 and TRBJ2-7, with TRBD1 matching 7 bases. V lost 6 bases and J lost 4; bases outside the gene matches: 13. The CDR3 is 15 residues long. CDR1 is SGHRS and CDR2 is YFSETQ in the germline V gene. For the CDR3, the DNA is TGCGCCAGCAACCCCGGGACAGACCCTAGGTACGAGCAGTACTTC. It is translated as CASNPGTDPRYEQYF.

This clonotype occurred many times. This chain links TRBV29-1 with TRBJ1-5; weak D call: TRBD1 (5 bases). The CDR3 loop spans 13 amino acids. The germline V and J ends were trimmed by 4 bases and 7 bases, with 14 bases remaining between them. CDR1 and CDR2 from the germline V gene are SQVTM and ANQGSEA. The CDR3 DNA sequence: TGCAGCGTTGGCGGGGGGGTAGAGCAGCCCCAGCATTTT. Its translation: CSVGGGVEQPQHF.

This clonotype was seen ten or more times. The chain uses TRBV20-1 and TRBJ2-3, with TRBD1 matching 11 bases. CDR1 and CDR2 (germline): DFQATT, SNEGSKA (reference sequence). After removal of 6 bases from V and 3 bases from J, the junction contained 17 bases not matched to a gene. The CDR3 contains 18 residues. The CDR3 loop reads CSARVVGAGTGGTDTQYF. The CDR3 DNA reads TGCAGTGCCCGCGTTGTGGGAGCCGGGACAGGGGGTACAGATACGCAGTATTTT.

The sample holds many counts of this clonotype. This chain joins TRBV5-6 and TRBJ1-2; D is undetermined. CDR3 length: 13 residues. Germline V gene data show CDR1 as SGHDT and CDR2 as YYEEEE. Trimming left V 5 bases short and J 2 bases short, with 10 bases between. CDR3 protein: CASSEELNYGYTF. The DNA of the CDR3 is TGTGCCAGCAGTGAGGAACTAAACTATGGCTACACCTTC.

CDR3 protein: CAISTPGQETQYF. CDR3 coding DNA: TGTGCCATCAGTACTCCGGGACAAGAGACCCAGTACTTC. The gene calls are TRBV10-3 and TRBJ2-5, with a tentative D call TRBD2 (5 bases). Trimming took off 5 bases at V and 2 bases at J, with 9 bases between the two ends. Germline-derived CDR1 and CDR2 are ENHRY and SYGVKD. CDR3 length equals 13 residues.

In this sample, this clonotype turned up many times. This chain joins TRBV6-5 and TRBJ1-4; no clear D. This CDR3 contains 15 residues. V was clipped by 5 bases and J by 6 bases, with 16 bases between them. Germline V CDR1 and CDR2: MNHEY, SVGAGI. The DNA of the CDR3 is TGTGCCAGCAGTCTATCGACCGGTTTATATGAAAAACTGTTTTTT. Translated, it gives CASSLSTGLYEKLFF.

Ten or more counts support this clonotype. CDR3 nucleotide sequence: TGTGCCACCAGTCGCACGAACTATGGCTACACCTTC. The encoded protein is CATSRTNYGYTF. This sequence joins TRBV24-1 and TRBJ1-2, with D unresolved. Germline V gene sequence: CDR1 KGHDR, CDR2 SFDVKD. CDR3 size: 12 residues. V was clipped by 6 bases and J by 2 bases, with 6 bases between them.

This clonotype was seen only a few times. The V call is TRBV5-5, the J call TRBJ2-1, with TRBD2 matching 11 bases. In germline, CDR1 is SGHKS, CDR2 YYEKEE (reference sequence). V lost 4 bases and J lost 7; bases outside the gene matches: 10. This CDR3 spans 16 amino acids. Here the CDR3 reads CASSLPLAGGWNEQFF. CDR3 nucleotides: TGTGCCAGCAGCCTCCCTCTAGCGGGGGGATGGAATGAGCAGTTCTTC.

This clonotype has ten or more counts. The J gene is TRBJ2-2, the V gene TRBV20-1; D not resolved. The V and J ends lost 3 bases and 0 bases respectively, with 2 bases between them. Looked up from germline, CDR1 is DFQATT and CDR2 is SNEGSKA (reference sequence). The CDR3 sequence is 12 residues long. This CDR3 is CSASTNTGELFF. The CDR3 DNA reads as TGCAGTGCTAGTACGAACACCGGGGAGCTGTTTTTT.

This clonotype was recorded at least ten times. The chain links TRBV29-1 to TRBJ2-2; D tentatively reads TRBD1 or TRBD2 (5 bases each). Trimming stripped 7 bases from V and 6 bases from J, with 9 bases between. Looked up from germline, CDR1 is SQVTM and CDR2 is ANQGSEA. The CDR3 is 11 amino acids. As DNA, the CDR3 is TGCAGCGCCCAGGGACCCGGGGAGCTGTTTTTT. This translates into CSAQGPGELFF.

This clonotype was observed many times. The rearrangement uses TRBV20-1 and TRBJ2-1, with a weak D call TRBD2 (6 bases). The CDR3 runs to 15 residues. V was pared by 5 bases and J by 7 bases, with 21 bases between. The germline gives CDR1 DFQATT, CDR2 SNEGSKA (reference sequence). The chain's CDR3 is CSAFGGVADPNEQFF. The CDR3 nucleotides read TGCAGTGCTTTCGGGGGAGTAGCGGACCCTAATGAGCAGTTCTTC.

This clonotype was seen more than once but under ten times. The chain couples TRBV10-3 to TRBJ1-4; possible D gene TRBD1, 5 bases. The CDR3 consists of 15 residues. CDR1 and CDR2 (germline): ENHRY, SYGVKD. V was shortened by 2 bases and J by 0 bases, with 7 bases between the two germline ends. The chain's CDR3 is CAISEGGATNEKLFF. The DNA for the CDR3 is TGTGCCATCAGTGAGGGAGGGGCAACTAATGAAAAACTGTTTTTT.

This chain links TRBV5-1 with TRBJ2-1, with D maybe TRBD1 (7 bases). The germline V gene has CDR1 SGHRS and CDR2 YFSETQ. Trimming removed 3 bases at V and 6 bases at J, with 19 bases between. The CDR3 extends over 16 amino acids. Here the CDR3 DNA reads TGCGCCAGCAGCTGGGGGGACAGCCGACTACGCAATGAGCAGTTCTTC. Protein: CASSWGDSRLRNEQFF.

This rearrangement joins TRBV14 to TRBJ2-4, with 9 bases lining up with TRBD1. V was pared by 2 bases and J by 3 bases, with 2 bases of the junction left unmatched. This CDR3 is built from 15 residues. The V gene's germline CDR1 is SGHDN and CDR2 FVKESK. The CDR3 loop reads CASSQQTGGKNIQYF. As DNA, the CDR3 is TGTGCCAGCAGCCAACAGACAGGGGGCAAAAACATTCAGTACTTC.

The table lists this clonotype with many counts. The chain combines TRBV24-1 with TRBJ2-1; 12 nucleotides align to TRBD2. The CDR3 has 16 residues. J lost 8 bases, V lost 4 bases, and 8 bases had no gene match. Germline V gene data show CDR1 as KGHDR and CDR2 as SFDVKD. CDR3 region: CATSEGGLAGRDEQFF. The DNA for the CDR3 is TGTGCCACCAGTGAGGGCGGACTAGCGGGGCGGGATGAGCAGTTCTTC.

Written as DNA, the CDR3 is TGTGCCAGCATCACTTCCAGGGCACCCACAGATACGCAGTATTTT. This encodes CASITSRAPTDTQYF. This chain uses TRBV7-9 with TRBJ2-3; possible D gene TRBD1, 5 bases. The V end was cut by 7 bases, the J end by 2 bases, with 16 bases between. CDR1 and CDR2 (germline): SEHNR, FQNEAQ (reference sequence). This CDR3 has 15 amino acids.

The chain joins TRBV7-9 to TRBJ2-7; 7 bases agree with TRBD2. With V trimmed by 4 bases and J by 5 bases, 14 bases remained unmatched. The CDR3 is made up of 16 amino acids. CDR1 and CDR2 (germline): SEHNR, FQNEAQ (reference sequence). CDR3 sequence (DNA): TGTGCCAGCAGCTCCCCTGGGGAGGGAAGATTCAACGAGCAGTACTTC. As protein: CASSSPGEGRFNEQYF.

The table lists this clonotype with a few counts. J is TRBJ2-7 and V is TRBV7-2; the D gene is possibly TRBD1 (5 bases). The ends were cut back, 1 base at V and 3 bases at J, with 7 bases in the middle. Germline CDR1 SGHTA, CDR2 FQGNSA. This CDR3 has 13 residues. CDR3 nucleotides: TGTGCCAGCAGCTTAGAACAGGACTACGAGCAGTACTTC. Amino acids: CASSLEQDYEQYF.

This chain connects TRBV25-1 to TRBJ2-3, with a weak D call TRBD1 (6 bases). Trimming removed 6 bases from V and 2 bases from J, with 9 bases in between. The germline V gene encodes CDR1 MGHDK and CDR2 SYGVNS. This CDR3 region has 13 residues. CDR3 amino acids: CASRRTATDTQYF. The CDR3 DNA sequence: TGTGCCAGCAGGAGGACAGCCACAGATACGCAGTATTTT.

This clonotype was detected ten times or more. The chain is built from TRBV20-1 and TRBJ1-6; TRBD1 agrees at 10 bases. The CDR3 covers 14 residues. V lost 5 bases and J lost 9; bases outside the gene matches: 7. The germline V gene encodes CDR1 DFQATT and CDR2 SNEGSKA (reference sequence). This CDR3 is CSAPTGGFGSPLHF. CDR3 nucleotide sequence: TGCAGTGCTCCGACAGGGGGCTTTGGTTCACCCCTCCACTTT.

This clonotype was picked up many times. The chain employs TRBV5-1 and TRBJ2-1, with D perhaps TRBD2 (5 bases). Trimming removed 2 bases from V and 3 bases from J, with 12 bases in between. The CDR3 length is 15 residues. Germline CDR1 reads SGHRS; CDR2 reads YFSETQ. The CDR3 sequence: CASSFGDGSYNEQFF. The CDR3 DNA follows: TGCGCCAGCAGCTTTGGGGATGGGAGCTACAATGAGCAGTTCTTC.